The 28 T cell receptor beta chains in this list originate from one sample, sequenced in a study of cytomegalovirus exposure and HLA in healthy donors. PCR amplification relied on 60 Vbeta primers (plus 13 Jbeta primers). Produced via immunoSEQ multiplex PCR; TCRdb's table is partial and in-frame only. There are 150,000 to 200,000 clones in the sample; around three quarters occur only once, and around 1% lies in the top ten. Specimen: PBMCs. The receptors originated from a woman aged 40-49 years in good health and CMV-seronegative.

This rearrangement joins TRBV5-1 to TRBJ1-2; unclear D gene. Trimming shortened V by 0 bases and J by 0 bases, and 6 bases separated the two germline ends. In germline, CDR1 is SGHRS, CDR2 YFSETQ. This CDR3 is built from 14 residues. CDR3 loop: CASSLDRSNYGYTF. The CDR3 DNA reads TGCGCCAGCAGCTTGGACAGATCTAACTATGGCTACACCTTC.

This chain links TRBV27 with TRBJ1-5; the match to TRBD1 covers 7 bases. The CDR3 contains 14 residues. Germline trimming cut 6 bases from V and 2 bases from J; bases unmatched to any gene: 4. Germline V gene sequence: CDR1 MNHEY, CDR2 SMNVEV (reference sequence). The CDR3 nucleotides read TGTGCCAGCAGGTCAACAGGGGGCAATCAGCCCCAGCATTTT. This translates into CASRSTGGNQPQHF.

The V gene is TRBV7-8, the J gene TRBJ1-5; possible D gene TRBD1, 6 bases. CDR1 and CDR2 (germline): SGHVS, FQNEAQ. The ends were cut back, 3 bases at V and 3 bases at J, with 9 bases in the middle. CDR3 length equals 14 residues. The CDR3 spells CASSFSGVNQPQHF. CDR3 DNA sequence: TGTGCCAGCAGCTTTTCAGGGGTCAATCAGCCCCAGCATTTT.

This clone was seen a single time. J is TRBJ2-4 and V is TRBV30, with TRBD1 as a possible D gene (6 bases). The CDR3 covers 16 residues. Trimming pared 0 bases from V and 0 bases from J, leaving 12 bases between. Germline CDR1 GTSNPN, CDR2 SVGIG (reference sequence). CDR3 in DNA: TGTGCCTGGAGTGTCCGACAGGCCTTAGCCAAAAACATTCAGTACTTC. The encoded protein is CAWSVRQALAKNIQYF.

The V and J genes are TRBV28 and TRBJ1-4, with 9 bases aligning to TRBD1. The CDR3 runs to 14 residues. Germline CDR1 is MDHEN and CDR2 is SYDVKM. With 8 bases clipped from V and 8 bases from J, the junction kept 9 bases outside the gene matches. The CDR3 spells CASQGGQGQEKLFF. DNA for the CDR3: TGTGCCAGCCAAGGGGGACAGGGTCAGGAAAAACTGTTTTTT.

The chain combines TRBV10-3 with TRBJ1-5; 7 nucleotides agree with TRBD1. This CDR3 is 15 amino acids long. Germline CDR1 reads ENHRY; CDR2 reads SYGVKD. Losses at the gene ends were 6 bases for V and 5 bases for J; bases not matched to a gene: 10. The chain's CDR3 is CAISRGDSLDQPQHF. The CDR3 DNA reads TGTGCCATCAGCAGAGGGGACAGCCTAGATCAGCCCCAGCATTTT.

V usage is TRBV4-2 and J usage is TRBJ2-3; 8 bases agree with TRBD1. Germline V gene data show CDR1 as LGHNA and CDR2 as YNFKEQ. V lost 1 base to trimming and J lost 0 bases; unmatched junction nucleotides: 6. The CDR3 covers 17 residues. DNA of the CDR3: TGTGCCAGCAGCCAAGGGACAGGGCGCTTGAGCACAGATACGCAGTATTTT. Residues: CASSQGTGRLSTDTQYF.

The gene calls are TRBV29-1 and TRBJ2-5, with 7 bases matching TRBD2. Germline-derived CDR1 and CDR2 are SQVTM and ANQGSEA. Trimming cost V 4 bases and J 5 bases; bases outside gene matches: 7. The CDR3 totals 13 residues. DNA of the CDR3: TGCAGCGTTGGGGGGGGTGTCGGCGAGACCCAGTACTTC. The encoded protein is CSVGGGVGETQYF.

The V and J genes are TRBV5-4 and TRBJ2-7, with D perhaps TRBD1 (6 bases). Germline CDR1 and CDR2: SGHNT and YYREEE (reference sequence). This CDR3 has 15 amino acids. The ends were cut back, 4 bases at V and 6 bases at J, with 20 bases in the middle. CDR3 in DNA: TGTGCCAGCAGCCTCCCCGGTCAAGGGGGTTTCGAGCAGTACTTC. This codes for CASSLPGQGGFEQYF.

The chain links TRBV5-1 to TRBJ1-1, with 7 bases fitting TRBD1. The germline V gene has CDR1 SGHRS and CDR2 YFSETQ. This CDR3 spans 17 amino acids. The trim removed 0 bases at V and 8 bases at J, leaving 16 bases unmatched. The chain's CDR3 is CASSLVGFGQALGEAFF. The DNA for the CDR3 is TGCGCCAGCAGCTTGGTGGGGTTTGGACAGGCCCTAGGGGAAGCTTTCTTT.

This clone occurred once. This chain joins TRBV2 and TRBJ1-1; TRBD1 matches at 8 bases. The CDR3 is made up of 14 amino acids. Per germline, CDR1 SNHLY and CDR2 FYNNEI. V lost 5 bases and J lost 2; bases outside the gene matches: 4. The CDR3 loop is CASSPGQGNTEAFF. CDR3 in DNA: TGTGCCAGCAGTCCCGGACAGGGTAACACTGAAGCTTTCTTT.

The gene calls are TRBV7-6 and TRBJ1-1; D not resolved. Germline V CDR1 and CDR2: SGHVS, FNYEAQ. Trimming removed 9 bases from V and 1 base from J, with 9 bases in between. The CDR3 spans 12 residues. This CDR3 is CASAGGNTEAFF. Written as DNA, the CDR3 is TGTGCCAGTGCGGGAGGGAACACTGAAGCTTTCTTT.

V usage is TRBV30 and J usage is TRBJ1-6, with D possibly matching TRBD1 (5 bases). The germline CDR1 and CDR2 sequences are GTSNPN and SVGIG (reference sequence). V lost 4 bases and J lost 0, with 22 bases in between. There are 19 residues in the CDR3. As DNA, the CDR3 is TGTGCCTGGAAGGGCGGGGCACCCAACCAAAGCTCCTATAATTCACCCCTCCACTTT. Translated: CAWKGGAPNQSSYNSPLHF.

The chain employs TRBV6-5 and TRBJ1-2; D might be TRBD1 (6 bases). The CDR3 runs 13 residues. Germline V gene sequence: CDR1 MNHEY, CDR2 SVGAGI. Trimming took off 10 bases at V and 0 bases at J, with 12 bases between the two ends. The CDR3 spells CATRDTTNYGYTF. DNA for the CDR3: TGTGCCACCCGGGACACAACTAACTATGGCTACACCTTC.

This chain links TRBV30 with TRBJ1-2; 10 bases match TRBD1. The V segment lost 3 bases and the J segment 6 bases; nucleotides outside the gene matches: 4. The CDR3 is 13 amino acids. Germline V gene data show CDR1 as GTSNPN and CDR2 as SVGIG (reference sequence). The CDR3 protein is CAWRGQGRNGYTF. The CDR3 bases are TGTGCCTGGAGGGGACAGGGGAGGAATGGCTACACCTTC.

V gene TRBV30 combines with J gene TRBJ1-1; D uncertain. The germline V and J ends were trimmed by 5 bases and 1 base, with 8 bases remaining between them. CDR1 and CDR2 (germline): GTSNPN, SVGIG (reference sequence). There are 12 residues in the CDR3. CDR3 DNA: TGTGCCTGGGGCCAACAGAACACTGAAGCTTTCTTT. Translating gives CAWGQQNTEAFF.

The V gene is TRBV28, the J gene TRBJ2-7, with TRBD2 matching 10 bases. This CDR3 has 14 residues. Germline V gene lookup returns CDR1 MDHEN and CDR2 SYDVKM. J lost 2 bases, V lost 8 bases, and 6 bases had no gene match. The chain's CDR3 is CASGAGGPTYEQYF. CDR3 coding DNA: TGTGCCAGCGGAGCGGGAGGGCCGACCTACGAGCAGTACTTC.

The CDR3 nucleotides are TGTGCCAGCAGTACTTCCGGGACAGGGGGCTTCGCAGGCTACACCTTC. This encodes CASSTSGTGGFAGYTF. The chain uses TRBV7-3 and TRBJ1-2, with TRBD1 identical over 12 bases. Germline V CDR1 and CDR2: SGHTA, FQGTGA. With 6 bases clipped from V and 8 bases from J, the junction kept 13 bases outside the gene matches. The CDR3 is 16 amino acids.

The gene calls are TRBV9 and TRBJ2-5; D unclear. The CDR3 length is 12 residues. Germline CDR1 is SGDLS and CDR2 is YYNGEE. V lost 0 bases and J lost 4, with 4 bases in between. CDR3 bases: TGTGCCAGCAGCGTAGACGGAGAGACCCAGTACTTC. This gives the protein CASSVDGETQYF.

The chain uses TRBV19 and TRBJ2-3; 7 nucleotides agree with TRBD2. Germline CDR1 is LNHDA and CDR2 is SQIVND (reference sequence). The V segment lost 7 bases and the J segment 4 bases; nucleotides outside the gene matches: 11. The CDR3 consists of 15 residues. For the CDR3, the DNA is TGTGCCAGTAAAGACGGTGCGGGAGACCCAGATACGCAGTATTTT. Residues: CASKDGAGDPDTQYF.

A word on this clone: A junction end diverges from the germline sequence, so it may reflect a read error. The chain links TRBV6-1 to TRBJ1-2, with D maybe TRBD1 (5 bases). The CDR3 is 12 residues long. Per germline, CDR1 MNHNS and CDR2 SASEGT. CDR3 loop: CASSKAGGGYTF. The CDR3 nucleotides are TGTGCCAGCAGTAAAGCCGGGGGGGGCTACACCTTC.

The rearrangement links TRBV19 to TRBJ2-3; tentatively, D is TRBD2 (6 bases). Germline V gene data show CDR1 as LNHDA and CDR2 as SQIVND (reference sequence). V lost 9 bases to trimming and J lost 4 bases, with 17 bases between them. The CDR3 contains 14 residues. The CDR3 loop reads CASRRDFGADTQYF. The CDR3 nucleotides are TGTGCCAGCCGCCGGGACTTCGGGGCAGATACGCAGTATTTT. The entire variable domain, with the rest obtained from reference TRBV19 and TRBJ2-3, is as follows: DGGITQSPKYLFRKEGQNVTLSCEQNLNHDAMYWYRQDPGQGLRLIYYSQIVNDFQKGDIAEGYSVSREKKESFPLTVTSAQKNPTAFYLCASRRDFGADTQYFGPGTRLTVL.

The gene calls are TRBV10-3 and TRBJ2-3; D uncertain. This CDR3 region has 14 residues. V was shortened by 4 bases and J by 3 bases, with 11 bases between the two germline ends. Germline V gene sequence: CDR1 ENHRY, CDR2 SYGVKD. CDR3 loop: CAISVSYSTDTQYF. The CDR3 DNA reads as TGTGCCATCAGTGTGAGTTACAGTACAGATACGCAGTATTTT.

V usage is TRBV7-3 and J usage is TRBJ2-3; TRBD2 is a possible D gene (6 bases). There are 16 residues in the CDR3. The germline gives CDR1 SGHTA, CDR2 FQGTGA. V was clipped by 5 bases and J by 0 bases, with 15 bases between them. The CDR3 coding sequence is TGTGCCAGCAGCCCCCGACGGACTACTAGCACAGATACGCAGTATTTT. This translates into CASSPRRTTSTDTQYF.

V and J are TRBV30 and TRBJ1-2; D unresolved. The V and J ends lost 0 bases and 3 bases respectively, with 8 bases between them. The CDR3 covers 13 residues. Germline CDR1 GTSNPN, CDR2 SVGIG (reference sequence). As DNA, the CDR3 is TGTGCCTGGAGTGTAGACTCCTACTATGGCTACACCTTC. Its protein is CAWSVDSYYGYTF.

The chain recombines TRBV7-3 with TRBJ2-1, with D possibly TRBD2 on 5 matching bases. V was clipped by 4 bases and J by 5 bases, with 12 bases between them. Germline V CDR1 and CDR2: SGHTA, FQGTGA. The CDR3 extends over 14 amino acids. This CDR3 is CASSSSSTNNEQFF. The CDR3 coding sequence is TGTGCCAGCAGCTCTTCTAGCACCAACAATGAGCAGTTCTTC.

The chain combines TRBV2 with TRBJ2-1; 14 nucleotides align to TRBD2. The CDR3 is 16 amino acids. The germline V gene has CDR1 SNHLY and CDR2 FYNNEI. Losses at the gene ends were 5 bases for V and 7 bases for J; bases not matched to a gene: 7. The DNA of the CDR3 is TGTGCCAGCAGTCCCTGGGGGACTAGCGGGGGAAATGAGCAGTTCTTC. Encoded protein: CASSPWGTSGGNEQFF.

The rearrangement uses TRBV29-1 and TRBJ1-2, with TRBD1 matching over 9 bases. The CDR3 has 12 amino acids. Germline V gene data show CDR1 as SQVTM and CDR2 as ANQGSEA. Trimming cost V 3 bases and J 6 bases; bases outside gene matches: 2. This CDR3 reads CSVEDRGHGYTF. Written as DNA, the CDR3 is TGCAGCGTTGAGGACAGGGGCCATGGCTACACCTTC.